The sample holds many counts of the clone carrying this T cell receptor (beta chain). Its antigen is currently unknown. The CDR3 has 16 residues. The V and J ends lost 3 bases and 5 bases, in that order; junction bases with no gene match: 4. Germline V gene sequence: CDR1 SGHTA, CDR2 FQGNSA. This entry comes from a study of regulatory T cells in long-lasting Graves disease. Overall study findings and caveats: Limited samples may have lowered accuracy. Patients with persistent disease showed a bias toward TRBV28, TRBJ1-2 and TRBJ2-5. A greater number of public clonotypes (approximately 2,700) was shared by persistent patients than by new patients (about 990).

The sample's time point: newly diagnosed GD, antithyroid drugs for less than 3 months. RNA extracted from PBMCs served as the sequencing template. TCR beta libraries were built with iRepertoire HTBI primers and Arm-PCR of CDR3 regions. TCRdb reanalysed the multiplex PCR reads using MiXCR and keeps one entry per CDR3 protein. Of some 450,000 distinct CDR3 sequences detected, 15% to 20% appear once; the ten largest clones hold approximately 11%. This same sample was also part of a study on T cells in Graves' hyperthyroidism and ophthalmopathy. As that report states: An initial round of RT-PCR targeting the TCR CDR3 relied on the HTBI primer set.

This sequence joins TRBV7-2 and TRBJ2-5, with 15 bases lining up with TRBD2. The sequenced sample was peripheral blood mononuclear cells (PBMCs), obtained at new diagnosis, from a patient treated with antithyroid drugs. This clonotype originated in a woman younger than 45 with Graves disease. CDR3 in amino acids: CASSLGLAGGQETQYF. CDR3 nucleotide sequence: TGTGCCAGCAGCTTGGGACTAGCGGGAGGCCAGGAGACCCAGTACTTC. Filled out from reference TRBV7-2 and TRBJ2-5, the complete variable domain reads GAGVSQSPSNKVTEKGKDVELRCDPISGHTALYWYRQSLGQGLEFLIYFQGNSAPDKSGLPSDRFSAERTGGSVSTLTIQRTQQEDSAVYLCASSLGLAGGQETQYFGPGTRLLVL.